A selection of T cell receptor beta chains follows, all from one sample in a study of OX40 agonist ivuxolimab in advanced cancers. TCRdb's table, derived via immunoSEQ multiplex PCR, lists solely in-frame clones and lacks some. In the table there are tens of thousands of clones, less than 90% of which are singletons. Sequencing was performed on CD4+ or CD8+ T cells sorted from blood, taken in a trial of the OX40 agonist ivuxolimab. The source of these receptors is an adult with an advanced solid tumor such as melanoma, head and neck, liver or kidney cancer. Each CDR3 is given with its conserved first and last residue. The order of the fields is J gene, D gene, V gene, clone size, CDR3 protein, CDR3 DNA. A D gene is named only where the DNA matches it firmly. Size is omitted from some rows. Given values are once, few, many or a class for expanded clones.

j_gene: TRBJ2-7
d_gene: TRBD1
v_gene: TRBV5-6
abundance: -
CDR3aa: CASTPYRGNEQYF
CDR3nt: TGTGCCAGCACCCCCTACAGGGGTAACGAGCAGTACTTC

j_gene: TRBJ1-3
d_gene: -
v_gene: TRBV18
abundance: -
CDR3aa: CASSPERVTGNTIYF
CDR3nt: TGTGCCAGCTCACCAGAGAGGGTAACTGGAAACACCATATATTTT

j_gene: TRBJ2-1
d_gene: TRBD1
v_gene: TRBV6-5
abundance: -
CDR3aa: CASSSGQGYNEQFF
CDR3nt: TGTGCCAGCAGTTCGGGACAGGGTTACAATGAGCAGTTCTTC

j_gene: TRBJ2-7
d_gene: -
v_gene: TRBV5-3
abundance: -
CDR3aa: CARSLYGGVYEQYF
CDR3nt: TGTGCCAGAAGCCTATACGGGGGAGTCTACGAGCAGTACTTC

j_gene: TRBJ2-1
d_gene: -
v_gene: TRBV7-9
abundance: -
CDR3aa: CASSLMASLSAPYNEQFF
CDR3nt: TGTGCCAGCAGCTTAATGGCCTCCCTCTCAGCTCCCTACAATGAGCAGTTCTTC

j_gene: TRBJ2-7
d_gene: -
v_gene: TRBV7-2
abundance: -
CDR3aa: CASSLGHLYEQYF
CDR3nt: TGTGCCAGCAGCTTGGGACACCTCTACGAGCAGTACTTC

j_gene: TRBJ1-1
d_gene: -
v_gene: TRBV2
abundance: -
CDR3aa: CASTQDAGTEAFF
CDR3nt: TGTGCCAGCACTCAGGATGCGGGCACTGAAGCTTTCTTT

j_gene: TRBJ2-4
d_gene: TRBD1
v_gene: TRBV27
abundance: -
CDR3aa: CASSGTGRAKNIQYF
CDR3nt: TGTGCCAGCAGCGGGACAGGGCGGGCCAAAAACATTCAGTACTTC

j_gene: TRBJ1-4
d_gene: -
v_gene: TRBV7-9
abundance: -
CDR3aa: CASSRGQGEKLFF
CDR3nt: TGTGCCAGCAGCCGGGGACAAGGCGAAAAACTGTTTTTT

j_gene: TRBJ2-2
d_gene: -
v_gene: TRBV2
abundance: -
CDR3aa: CASSASRFSTGELFF
CDR3nt: TGTGCCAGCAGTGCAAGTCGTTTTAGCACCGGGGAGCTGTTTTTT

j_gene: TRBJ2-2
d_gene: TRBD2
v_gene: TRBV5-1
abundance: -
CDR3aa: CASSSGSGGASGELFF
CDR3nt: TGCGCCAGCAGCTCCGGTAGCGGGGGGGCGTCCGGGGAGCTGTTTTTT

j_gene: TRBJ1-6
d_gene: -
v_gene: TRBV28
abundance: -
CDR3aa: CASSSLDTAALHF
CDR3nt: TGTGCCAGCAGTTCCTTGGATACCGCGGCCCTCCACTTT

j_gene: TRBJ2-7
d_gene: -
v_gene: TRBV11-2
abundance: -
CDR3aa: CASSLNFRDGDPYEQYF
CDR3nt: TGTGCCAGCAGCTTAAACTTCCGGGACGGTGATCCCTACGAGCAGTACTTC

j_gene: TRBJ2-7
d_gene: TRBD1
v_gene: TRBV5-4
abundance: -
CDR3aa: CASSLQGHSSYEQYF
CDR3nt: TGTGCCAGCAGCTTACAGGGGCATAGCTCCTACGAGCAGTACTTC

j_gene: TRBJ1-2
d_gene: TRBD1
v_gene: TRBV5-1
abundance: -
CDR3aa: CASRSQPGQGNYGYTF
CDR3nt: TGCGCCAGCAGAAGTCAACCGGGACAGGGTAACTATGGCTACACCTTC

j_gene: TRBJ2-3
d_gene: -
v_gene: TRBV10-3
abundance: -
CDR3aa: CAIRLAETDTQYF
CDR3nt: TGTGCCATCCGATTGGCTGAGACAGATACGCAGTATTTT

j_gene: TRBJ2-7
d_gene: TRBD1
v_gene: TRBV11-3
abundance: -
CDR3aa: CASSLESGQGYEQYF
CDR3nt: TGTGCCAGCAGCTTAGAGAGTGGACAGGGTTACGAGCAGTACTTC

j_gene: TRBJ2-2
d_gene: -
v_gene: TRBV29-1
abundance: -
CDR3aa: CSVERRWNTGELFF
CDR3nt: TGCAGCGTTGAACGGCGATGGAACACCGGGGAGCTGTTTTTT

j_gene: TRBJ2-7
d_gene: -
v_gene: TRBV14
abundance: -
CDR3aa: CASSQEGTHGQYF
CDR3nt: TGTGCCAGCAGCCAAGAGGGGACCCACGGGCAGTACTTC

j_gene: TRBJ1-2
d_gene: -
v_gene: TRBV6-6
abundance: -
CDR3aa: CASRPVSLRGYTF
CDR3nt: TGTGCCAGCAGACCCGTATCGTTGCGTGGCTACACCTTC

j_gene: TRBJ2-3
d_gene: -
v_gene: TRBV6-5
abundance: -
CDR3aa: CASSARDLTDTQYF
CDR3nt: TGTGCCAGCAGTGCCCGGGACCTCACAGATACGCAGTATTTT

j_gene: TRBJ2-7
d_gene: -
v_gene: TRBV5-1
abundance: -
CDR3aa: CASSPLGTGSYEQYF
CDR3nt: TGCGCCAGCAGCCCTCTCGGGACTGGGTCCTACGAGCAGTACTTC

j_gene: TRBJ2-6
d_gene: -
v_gene: TRBV16
abundance: -
CDR3aa: CASSPQVRSGANVLTF
CDR3nt: TGTGCCAGCAGCCCCCAAGTTAGGTCTGGGGCCAACGTCCTGACTTTC

j_gene: TRBJ2-2
d_gene: TRBD2
v_gene: TRBV18
abundance: -
CDR3aa: CASSPLGGSTGELFF
CDR3nt: TGTGCCAGCTCACCACTCGGGGGGAGCACCGGGGAGCTGTTTTTT

j_gene: TRBJ2-5
d_gene: TRBD1
v_gene: TRBV6-1
abundance: -
CDR3aa: CASRTGGDRGHRYF
CDR3nt: TGTGCCAGCAGGACCGGGGGAGACAGGGGCCACCGGTACTTC

j_gene: TRBJ2-1
d_gene: -
v_gene: TRBV9
abundance: -
CDR3aa: CASSGGLRPYNEQFF
CDR3nt: TGTGCCAGCAGCGGGGGCCTGCGCCCCTACAATGAGCAGTTCTTC

j_gene: TRBJ2-4
d_gene: -
v_gene: TRBV6-5
abundance: -
CDR3aa: CASSPSNTVDIQYF
CDR3nt: TGTGCCAGCAGTCCAAGCAATACAGTAGACATTCAGTACTTC

j_gene: TRBJ2-7
d_gene: -
v_gene: TRBV7-2
abundance: -
CDR3aa: CASSLVRAGNYYEQYF
CDR3nt: TGTGCCAGCAGCTTAGTCCGCGCAGGGAACTACTACGAGCAGTACTTC

j_gene: TRBJ2-5
d_gene: -
v_gene: TRBV7-9
abundance: medium-sized
CDR3aa: CASSFSGVQETQYF
CDR3nt: TGTGCCAGCAGCTTCTCTGGGGTCCAAGAGACCCAGTACTTC

j_gene: TRBJ2-3
d_gene: -
v_gene: TRBV18
abundance: -
CDR3aa: CASSSQEKEYF
CDR3nt: TGTGCCAGCTCATCACAGGAGAAGGAGTATTTT

j_gene: TRBJ2-1
d_gene: TRBD2
v_gene: TRBV10-3
abundance: -
CDR3aa: CAISELGGGGSYNEQFF
CDR3nt: TGTGCCATCAGTGAACTCGGCGGGGGGGGATCCTACAATGAGCAGTTCTTC

j_gene: TRBJ2-2
d_gene: -
v_gene: TRBV6-5
abundance: once
CDR3aa: CASSYGEHTGELFF
CDR3nt: TGTGCCAGCAGTTACGGGGAGCACACCGGGGAGCTGTTTTTT